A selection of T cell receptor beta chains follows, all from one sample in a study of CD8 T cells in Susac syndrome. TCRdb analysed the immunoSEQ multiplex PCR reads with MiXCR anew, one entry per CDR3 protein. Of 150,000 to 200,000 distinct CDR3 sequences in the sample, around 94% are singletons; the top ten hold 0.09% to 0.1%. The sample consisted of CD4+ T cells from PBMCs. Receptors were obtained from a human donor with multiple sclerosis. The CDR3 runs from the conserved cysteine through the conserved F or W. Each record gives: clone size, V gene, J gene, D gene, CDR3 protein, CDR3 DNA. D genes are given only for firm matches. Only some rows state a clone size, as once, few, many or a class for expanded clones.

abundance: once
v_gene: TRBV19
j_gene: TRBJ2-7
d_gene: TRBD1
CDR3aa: CASSPDRMYSYEQYF
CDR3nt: TGTGCCAGTAGTCCGGACAGGATGTACTCCTACGAGCAGTACTTC

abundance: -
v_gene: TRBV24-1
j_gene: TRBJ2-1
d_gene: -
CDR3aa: CATSDLYEQFF
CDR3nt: TGTGCCACCAGTGATTTATATGAGCAGTTCTTC

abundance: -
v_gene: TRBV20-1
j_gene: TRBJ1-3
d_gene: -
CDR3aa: CSAREGGAGNTIYF
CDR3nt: TGCAGTGCTAGAGAGGGAGGGGCTGGAAACACCATATATTTT

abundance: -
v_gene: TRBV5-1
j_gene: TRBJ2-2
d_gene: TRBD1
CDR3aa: CASSLEQGGFTGELFF
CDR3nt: TGCGCCAGCAGCTTGGAACAGGGGGGCTTCACCGGGGAGCTGTTTTTT

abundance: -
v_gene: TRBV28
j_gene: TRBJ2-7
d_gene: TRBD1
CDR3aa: CASTRTGKSYEQYF
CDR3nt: TGTGCCAGCACCAGGACAGGGAAAAGCTACGAGCAGTACTTC

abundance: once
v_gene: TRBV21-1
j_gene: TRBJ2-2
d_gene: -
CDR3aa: CARLDSTLTGELFF
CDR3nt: TGTGCCAGACTCGACTCCACTCTCACCGGGGAGCTGTTTTTT

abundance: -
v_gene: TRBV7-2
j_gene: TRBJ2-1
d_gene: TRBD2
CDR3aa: CASSLAAGDYNEQFF
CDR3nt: TGTGCCAGCAGCTTAGCAGCGGGGGACTACAATGAGCAGTTCTTC

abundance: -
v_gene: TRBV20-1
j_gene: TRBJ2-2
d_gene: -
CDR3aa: CSAREGPYWNTGELFF
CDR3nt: TGCAGTGCTAGAGAAGGGCCTTACTGGAACACCGGGGAGCTGTTTTTT

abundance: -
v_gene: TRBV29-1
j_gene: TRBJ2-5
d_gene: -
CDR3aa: CSVGSPGQPQYF
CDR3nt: TGCAGCGTTGGATCCCCCGGACAGCCCCAGTACTTC

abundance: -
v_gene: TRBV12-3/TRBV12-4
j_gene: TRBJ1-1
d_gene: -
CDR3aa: CASSLVNTEAFF
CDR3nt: TGTGCCAGCAGTTTGGTGAACACTGAAGCTTTCTTT

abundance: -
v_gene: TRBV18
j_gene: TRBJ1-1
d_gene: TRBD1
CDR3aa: CASSLRQGYAFF
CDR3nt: TGTGCCAGCTCACTGAGACAGGGGTATGCTTTCTTT

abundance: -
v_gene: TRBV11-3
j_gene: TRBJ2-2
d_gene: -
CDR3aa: CASSSIRGELFF
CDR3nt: TGTGCCAGCAGCTCAATCCGAGGGGAGCTGTTTTTT

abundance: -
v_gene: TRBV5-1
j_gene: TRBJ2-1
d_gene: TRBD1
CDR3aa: CASSLLTGDGEQFF
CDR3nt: TGCGCCAGCAGCCTATTAACAGGGGATGGTGAGCAGTTCTTC

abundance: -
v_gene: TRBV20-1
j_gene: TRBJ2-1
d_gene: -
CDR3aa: CSPEGTSVPGREQFF
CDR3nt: TGCAGTCCCGAGGGGACGAGCGTCCCCGGGAGAGAGCAGTTCTTC

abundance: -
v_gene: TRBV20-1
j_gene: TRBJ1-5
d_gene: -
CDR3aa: CSARLSFNQPQHF
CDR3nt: TGCAGTGCCCGTCTCAGCTTCAATCAGCCCCAGCATTTT

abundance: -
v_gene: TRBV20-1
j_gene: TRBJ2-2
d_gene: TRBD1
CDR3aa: CSARDFRQGNTGELFF
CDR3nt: TGCAGTGCTAGAGATTTCAGACAGGGGAACACCGGGGAGCTGTTTTTT

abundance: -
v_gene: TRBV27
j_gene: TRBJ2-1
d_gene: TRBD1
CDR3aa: CASGGQVKNEQFF
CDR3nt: TGTGCCAGCGGGGGACAGGTCAAGAATGAGCAGTTCTTC

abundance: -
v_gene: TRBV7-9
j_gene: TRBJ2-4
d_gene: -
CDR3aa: CASSVAEVAKNIQYF
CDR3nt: TGTGCCAGCAGTGTAGCGGAGGTAGCCAAAAACATTCAGTACTTC

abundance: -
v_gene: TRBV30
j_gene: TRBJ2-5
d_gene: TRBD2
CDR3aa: CAHGLAGKETQYF
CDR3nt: TGTGCCCACGGACTAGCGGGAAAAGAGACCCAGTACTTC

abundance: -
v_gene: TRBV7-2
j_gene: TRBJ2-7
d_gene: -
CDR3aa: CASSLAPNSYEQYF
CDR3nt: TGTGCCAGCAGCTTAGCGCCCAACTCCTACGAGCAGTACTTC

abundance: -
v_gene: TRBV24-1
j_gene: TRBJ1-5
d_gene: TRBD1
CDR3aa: CATSDGTGGVQPQHF
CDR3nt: TGTGCCACCAGTGATGGGACAGGGGGTGTTCAGCCCCAGCATTTT

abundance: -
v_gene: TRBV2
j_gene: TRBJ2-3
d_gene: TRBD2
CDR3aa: CASRGEGGTQYF
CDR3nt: TGTGCCAGCAGAGGGGAGGGCGGTACGCAGTATTTT

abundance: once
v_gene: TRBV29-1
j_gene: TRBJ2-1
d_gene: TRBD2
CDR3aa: CSVRGGTDDPYNEQFF
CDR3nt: TGCAGCGTTCGCGGGGGGACGGACGATCCCTACAATGAGCAGTTCTTC

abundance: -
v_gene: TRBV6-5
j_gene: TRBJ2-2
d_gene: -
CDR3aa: CASSYGRGNTGELFF
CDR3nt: TGTGCCAGCAGTTACGGGCGGGGGAACACCGGGGAGCTGTTTTTT

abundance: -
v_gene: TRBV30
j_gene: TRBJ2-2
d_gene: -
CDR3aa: CAWSVGPLSANTGELFF
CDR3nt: TGTGCCTGGAGTGTTGGACCCCTCAGCGCGAACACCGGGGAGCTGTTTTTT

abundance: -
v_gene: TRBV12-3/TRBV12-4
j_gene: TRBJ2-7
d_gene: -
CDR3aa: CASSRLSPLQSYEQYF
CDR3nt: TGTGCCAGCAGCCGCTTAAGCCCTCTCCAATCCTACGAGCAGTACTTC

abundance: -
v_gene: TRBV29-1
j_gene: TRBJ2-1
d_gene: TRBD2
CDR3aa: CSTEASGSWREQFF
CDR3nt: TGCAGCACCGAGGCTAGCGGGAGTTGGCGGGAGCAGTTCTTC

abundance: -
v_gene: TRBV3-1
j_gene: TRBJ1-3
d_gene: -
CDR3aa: CASSQYGNTIYF
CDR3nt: TGTGCCAGCAGCCAATATGGAAACACCATATATTTT

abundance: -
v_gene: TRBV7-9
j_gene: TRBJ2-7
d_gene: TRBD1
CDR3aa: CASSGTADRSYEQYF
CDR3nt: TGTGCCAGCAGTGGGACAGCAGATAGATCCTACGAGCAGTACTTC

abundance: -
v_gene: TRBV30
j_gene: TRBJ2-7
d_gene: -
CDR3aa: CAWSANAGEQYF
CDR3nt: TGTGCCTGGAGTGCGAACGCGGGGGAGCAGTACTTC

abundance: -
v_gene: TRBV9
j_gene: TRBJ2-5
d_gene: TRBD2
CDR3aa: CASSVEGLAGGETQYF
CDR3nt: TGTGCCAGCAGCGTAGAGGGACTAGCGGGAGGAGAGACCCAGTACTTC

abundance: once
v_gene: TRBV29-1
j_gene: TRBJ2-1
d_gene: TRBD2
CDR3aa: CSVRPGLAGLYNEQFF
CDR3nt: TGCAGCGTCCGCCCGGGACTAGCGGGGTTATACAATGAGCAGTTCTTC

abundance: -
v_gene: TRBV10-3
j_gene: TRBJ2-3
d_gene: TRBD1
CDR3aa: CAISRDRGRTDTQYF
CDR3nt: TGTGCCATCAGCCGAGACAGGGGACGTACAGATACGCAGTATTTT

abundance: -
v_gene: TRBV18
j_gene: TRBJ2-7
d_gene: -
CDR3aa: CASSRTAIAYEQYF
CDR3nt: TGTGCCAGCTCTCGAACAGCGATCGCCTACGAGCAGTACTTC

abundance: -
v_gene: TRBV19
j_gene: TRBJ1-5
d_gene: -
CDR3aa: CASNPGPSNQPQHF
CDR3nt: TGTGCCAGTAATCCGGGTCCCAGCAATCAGCCCCAGCATTTT

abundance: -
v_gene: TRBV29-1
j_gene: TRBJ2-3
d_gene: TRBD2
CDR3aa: CSLQRSAGGWADTQYF
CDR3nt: TGCAGCCTCCAACGGTCCGCGGGAGGGTGGGCAGATACGCAGTATTTT

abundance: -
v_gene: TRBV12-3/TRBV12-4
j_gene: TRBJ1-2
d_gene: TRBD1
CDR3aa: CASSLDRDISGYTF
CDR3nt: TGTGCCAGCAGTTTGGACAGGGACATTAGTGGCTACACCTTC

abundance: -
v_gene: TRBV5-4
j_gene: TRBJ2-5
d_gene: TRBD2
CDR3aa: CASSDGTSGQETQYF
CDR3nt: TGTGCCAGCAGCGACGGGACTAGCGGCCAAGAGACCCAGTACTTC

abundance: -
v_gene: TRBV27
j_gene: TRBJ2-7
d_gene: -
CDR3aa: CASTYGEGGAGEQYF
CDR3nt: TGTGCCAGCACTTACGGCGAGGGCGGGGCTGGTGAGCAGTACTTC

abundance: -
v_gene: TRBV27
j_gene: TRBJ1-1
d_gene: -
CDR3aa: CASRSLQGMNTEAFF
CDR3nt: TGTGCCAGCAGATCACTGCAGGGGATGAACACTGAAGCTTTCTTT

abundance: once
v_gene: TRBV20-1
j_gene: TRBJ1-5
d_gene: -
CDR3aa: CSARLTGSNQPQHF
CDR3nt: TGCAGTGCTAGACTTACAGGGAGCAATCAGCCCCAGCATTTT

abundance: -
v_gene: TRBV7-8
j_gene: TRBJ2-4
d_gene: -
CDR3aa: CASSPQPEAAKNIQYF
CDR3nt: TGTGCCAGCAGCCCTCAGCCCGAGGCAGCCAAAAACATTCAGTACTTC

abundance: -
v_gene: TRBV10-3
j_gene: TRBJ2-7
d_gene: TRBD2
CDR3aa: CAISDSGISSYEQYF
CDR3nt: TGTGCCATCAGTGATAGCGGGATAAGCTCCTACGAGCAGTACTTC

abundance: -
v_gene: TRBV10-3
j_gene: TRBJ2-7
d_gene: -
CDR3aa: CAISDAGIEQYF
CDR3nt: TGTGCCATCAGTGACGCCGGGATAGAGCAGTACTTC

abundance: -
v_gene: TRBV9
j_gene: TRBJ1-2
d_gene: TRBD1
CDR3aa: CASSLTDRILPGYTF
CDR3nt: TGTGCCAGCAGCCTTACGGACAGGATATTACCCGGCTACACCTTC

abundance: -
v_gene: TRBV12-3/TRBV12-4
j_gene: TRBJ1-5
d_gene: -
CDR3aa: CASSRQTNQPQHF
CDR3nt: TGTGCCAGCAGCCGACAGACCAATCAGCCCCAGCATTTT